This entry lists 16 T cell receptor beta chains sequenced from one sample in a study of response to subunit inactivated influenza vaccine. TCRdb called the RT-PCR reads again in MiXCR, with one record for every CDR3 protein. Of 530,000 or so distinct CDR3 sequences in the sample, around 15% were seen once. Sequences were derived from PBMCs from blood, sampled approximately 13 days after vaccination. These TCRs come from a man aged 45 to 65 who received an inactivated influenza vaccine.

Here the CDR3 DNA reads TGTGCCATCAGGAACAGGGTGCAAGAGACCCAGTACTTC. Its protein is CAIRNRVQETQYF. The V gene is TRBV10-3, the J gene TRBJ2-5, with D possibly being TRBD1 (6 bases). Germline V gene lookup returns CDR1 ENHRY and CDR2 SYGVKD. The V end lost 6 bases, the J end lost 2 bases, and 10 bases lay between the germline ends. CDR3 length: 13 residues.

This chain links TRBV9 with TRBJ2-3, with unresolved D. The CDR3 is 16 amino acids. Germline-derived CDR1 and CDR2 are SGDLS and YYNGEE. The V end lost 0 bases, the J end lost 5 bases, and 16 bases lay between the germline ends. The CDR3 DNA follows: TGTGCCAGCAGCGTAGACCTTGGCCCCCCGTTAGATACGCAGTATTTT. Translating it yields CASSVDLGPPLDTQYF.

This clonotype occurred a few times. V usage is TRBV5-6 and J usage is TRBJ2-7; D may correspond to TRBD1 or TRBD2 (5 bases each). Germline values: CDR1 SGHDT, CDR2 YYEEEE. CDR3 size: 17 residues. V lost 4 bases and J 0 bases, leaving 20 bases between the germline ends. This chain's CDR3 is CASSQATGTAISYEQYF. The CDR3 DNA sequence: TGTGCCAGCAGCCAAGCCACCGGGACGGCAATCTCCTACGAGCAGTACTTC.

J is TRBJ2-7 and V is TRBV12-3 or TRBV12-4, with D possibly matching TRBD1 (6 bases). The CDR3 covers 15 residues. The germline V and J ends were trimmed by 3 bases and 6 bases, with 18 bases remaining between them. The CDR3 coding sequence is TGTGCCAGCAGTTTTCAATCCTACAGGGTCGCCGAGCAGTACTTC. It codes for CASSFQSYRVAEQYF.

This clonotype has a handful of counts. This sequence joins TRBV7-6 and TRBJ1-6, with unresolved D. This CDR3 comprises 13 residues. Per the germline V gene, CDR1 is SGHVS and CDR2 is FNYEAQ. V was shortened by 5 bases and J by 8 bases, with 10 bases between the two germline ends. This CDR3 is CASSNGPYSPLHF. The DNA of the CDR3 is TGTGCCAGCAGCAACGGGCCCTATTCACCCCTCCACTTT.

Only a few counts were recorded for this clonotype. This rearrangement joins TRBV20-1 to TRBJ2-3, with 9 bases fitting TRBD1. Germline-derived CDR1 and CDR2 are DFQATT and SNEGSKA (reference sequence). The CDR3 is made up of 14 amino acids. Losses at the gene ends were 1 base for V and 4 bases for J; bases not matched to a gene: 3. DNA of the CDR3: TGCAGTGCTAGAGCGGACAGGGGCGCAGATACGCAGTATTTT. Amino acid sequence: CSARADRGADTQYF.

The CDR3 DNA reads TGTGCCAGCAGCCTCTCCCGTAGCAGTCTTGAGCAGTTCTTC. It is translated as CASSLSRSSLEQFF. This rearrangement joins TRBV3-1 to TRBJ2-1; no definite D call. This CDR3 is 14 amino acids long. Germline V gene lookup returns CDR1 LGHDT and CDR2 YNNKEL (reference sequence). Deletions cut 4 bases from V and 9 bases from J, with 16 bases between.

This clonotype was counted between two and nine times. The chain has TRBV13 and TRBJ2-3; maybe TRBD2 (7 bases). V gave up 0 bases and J gave up 1 base, with 14 bases separating them. The CDR3 length is 17 residues. The germline V gene encodes CDR1 PRHDT and CDR2 FYEKMQ (reference sequence). The CDR3 bases are TGTGCCAGCAGCTTAGGCTGGGGGGGCGCCGGCACAGATACGCAGTATTTT. Its protein is CASSLGWGGAGTDTQYF.

This clonotype was seen a few times. The genes are TRBV4-2 and TRBJ2-1, with D perhaps being TRBD1 or TRBD2 (5 bases each). Germline CDR1 LGHNA, CDR2 YNFKEQ. Between the trimmed V and J ends, which lost 0 bases and 3 bases, there was a span of 12 bases. This CDR3 spans 16 amino acids. Here the CDR3 reads CASSQEQEAYYNEQFF. CDR3 nucleotides: TGTGCCAGCAGCCAAGAACAGGAGGCCTACTACAATGAGCAGTTCTTC.

This clonotype was detected only a few times. The chain combines TRBV21-1 with TRBJ2-4; no check of the table's D call, TRBD1, against the DNA was made. TRBV21-1 is labeled a pseudogene. This CDR3 has 16 residues. The CDR3 sequence: CASSSRQGLVPHIQYF. For the CDR3, the DNA is TGTGCCAGCAGCTCCCGACAGGGTTTGGTGCCTCACATTCAGTACTTC.

This rearrangement joins TRBV11-1 to TRBJ1-6; 7 bases agree with TRBD1. The CDR3 runs 15 residues. V lost 3 bases to trimming and J lost 6 bases; unmatched junction nucleotides: 5. CDR1 and CDR2 from the germline V gene are SGHAT and FQDESV (reference sequence). CDR3 loop: CASSFEGTANSPLHF. The CDR3 DNA sequence: TGTGCCAGCAGCTTTGAAGGGACAGCTAATTCACCCCTCCACTTT.

The V and J genes are TRBV7-9 and TRBJ2-3; perhaps TRBD2 as D (7 bases). The CDR3 has 14 amino acids. From germline, CDR1 is SEHNR and CDR2 FQNEAQ (reference sequence). The germline V and J ends were trimmed by 3 bases and 2 bases, with 9 bases remaining between them. The CDR3 loop is CASSFGGATDTQYF. CDR3 bases: TGTGCCAGCAGCTTTGGGGGGGCCACAGATACGCAGTATTTT.

This clonotype was observed a few times. The chain is built from TRBV10-3 and TRBJ1-1; no reliable D call. V lost 0 bases, J lost 6 bases, and 8 bases lay in between. In germline, CDR1 is ENHRY, CDR2 SYGVKD. The length of the CDR3 is 13 residues. CDR3 loop: CAISESQVSEAFF. The DNA for the CDR3 is TGTGCCATCAGTGAGTCCCAAGTCTCTGAAGCTTTCTTT.

The V gene is TRBV18, the J gene TRBJ2-1; D ambiguous. Deletions cut 0 bases from V and 2 bases from J, with 8 bases between. This CDR3 has 15 amino acids. Germline V gene lookup returns CDR1 KGHSH and CDR2 LQKENI. The CDR3 DNA follows: TGTGCCAGCTCACCACCCGATCTCCCCTACAATGAGCAGTTCTTC. It is translated as CASSPPDLPYNEQFF.

The table lists this clonotype with a few counts. J is TRBJ1-4 and V is TRBV5-1; 9 bases match TRBD1. The trim removed 5 bases at V and 7 bases at J, leaving 21 bases unmatched. The CDR3 extends over 19 amino acids. Germline CDR1 SGHRS, CDR2 YFSETQ. As DNA, the CDR3 is TGCGCCAGCAGTATTAAACAGGGGGCGATTTTTCCTGGTAGTGAAAAACTGTTTTTT. This gives the protein CASSIKQGAIFPGSEKLFF. Variable domain in full (rest from reference TRBV5-1 and TRBJ1-4): KAGVTQTPRYLIKTRGQQVTLSCSPISGHRSVSWYQQTPGQGLQFLFEYFSETQRNKGNFPGRFSGRQFSNSRSEMNVSTLELGDSALYLCASSIKQGAIFPGSEKLFFGSGTQLSVL.

This clonotype was detected only a few times. The V call is TRBV19, the J call TRBJ1-3, with D possibly being TRBD1 (5 bases). Per germline, CDR1 LNHDA and CDR2 SQIVND (reference sequence). The V end was cut by 6 bases, the J end by 0 bases, with 12 bases between. The CDR3 length is 15 residues. For the CDR3, the DNA is TGTGCCAGTAGGCCAGGGCCCCGCTCTGGAAACACCATATATTTT. Its protein is CASRPGPRSGNTIYF.